This T cell receptor beta chain was recovered during a study of blood T cell repertoires in COVID-19. Study-wide context: Specimens from acute and convalescent COVID-19 originated in the United States, Italy and Spain. Sources were T cells, B-cell-depleted T cells, or PBMCs; the material itself was cDNA or gDNA.

Trimming removed 0 bases at V and 4 bases at J, with 15 bases between. Per germline, CDR1 LGHNA and CDR2 YSLEER. The CDR3 length is 16 residues. As originally analysed: Cell counts per sample came from amplifying reference gene primers. The protocol was immunoSEQ multiplex PCR, while the TCRdb copy is restricted to in-frame clones and leaves out a portion. V and J calls and clone size are copied from that table; D and trimming were computed from the DNA. The repertoire includes more than 200,000 clones, around 80% of them detected once, and around 7.9% sits in the top ten. Only one count was recorded for this clone.

Sequences were obtained from peripheral blood. The chain joins TRBV4-3 to TRBJ1-2, with D tentatively TRBD1 (5 bases). This clonotype originated in a man aged 40-55 years with active or convalescent COVID-19. The CDR3: CASSQDGERTSYGYTF. In DNA, the CDR3 is TGCGCCAGCAGCCAAGATGGAGAGAGGACAAGCTATGGCTACACCTTC.